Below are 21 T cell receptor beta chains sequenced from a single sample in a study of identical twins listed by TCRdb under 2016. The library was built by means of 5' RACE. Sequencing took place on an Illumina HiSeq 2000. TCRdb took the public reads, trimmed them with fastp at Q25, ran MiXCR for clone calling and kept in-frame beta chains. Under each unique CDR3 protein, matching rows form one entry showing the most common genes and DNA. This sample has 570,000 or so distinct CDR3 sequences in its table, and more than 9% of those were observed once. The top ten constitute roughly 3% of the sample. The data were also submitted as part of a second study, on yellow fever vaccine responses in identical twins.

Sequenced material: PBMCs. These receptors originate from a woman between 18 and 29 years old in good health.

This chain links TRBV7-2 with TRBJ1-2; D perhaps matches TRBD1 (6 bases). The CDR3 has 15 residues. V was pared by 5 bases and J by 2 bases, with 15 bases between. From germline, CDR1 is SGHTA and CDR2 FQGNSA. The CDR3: CASSVDRSENYGYTF. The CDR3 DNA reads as TGTGCCAGCAGCGTCGACAGGAGCGAAAACTATGGCTACACCTTC.

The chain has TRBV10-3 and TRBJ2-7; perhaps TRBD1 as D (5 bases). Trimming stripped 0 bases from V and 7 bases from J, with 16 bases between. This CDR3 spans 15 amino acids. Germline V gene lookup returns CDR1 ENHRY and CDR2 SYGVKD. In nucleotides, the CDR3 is TGTGCCATCAGTGAGTCTGCAGGGCAGATACGTGAGCAGTACTTC. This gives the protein CAISESAGQIREQYF.

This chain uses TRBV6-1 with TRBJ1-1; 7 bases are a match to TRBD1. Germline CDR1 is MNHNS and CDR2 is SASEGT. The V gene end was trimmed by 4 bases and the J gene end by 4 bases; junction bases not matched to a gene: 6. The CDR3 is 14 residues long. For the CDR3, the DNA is TGTGCCAGCAGTGGCAGGGGGTTTGGCACTGAAGCTTTCTTT. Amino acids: CASSGRGFGTEAFF.

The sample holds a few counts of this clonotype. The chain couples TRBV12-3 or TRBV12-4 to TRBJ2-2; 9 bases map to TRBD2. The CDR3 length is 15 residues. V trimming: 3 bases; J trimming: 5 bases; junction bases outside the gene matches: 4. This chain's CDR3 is CASSFNSGSTGELFF. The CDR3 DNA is TGTGCCAGCAGTTTTAATAGCGGGAGTACCGGGGAGCTGTTTTTT.

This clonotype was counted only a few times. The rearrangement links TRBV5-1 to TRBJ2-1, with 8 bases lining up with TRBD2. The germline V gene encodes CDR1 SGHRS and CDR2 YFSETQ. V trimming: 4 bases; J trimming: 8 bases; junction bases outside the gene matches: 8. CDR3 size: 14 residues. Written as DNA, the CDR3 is TGCGCCAGCAGCGCGACTAGCGTTTCCGATGAGCAGTTCTTC. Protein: CASSATSVSDEQFF. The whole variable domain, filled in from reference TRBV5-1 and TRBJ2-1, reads KAGVTQTPRYLIKTRGQQVTLSCSPISGHRSVSWYQQTPGQGLQFLFEYFSETQRNKGNFPGRFSGRQFSNSRSEMNVSTLELGDSALYLCASSATSVSDEQFFGPGTRLTVL.

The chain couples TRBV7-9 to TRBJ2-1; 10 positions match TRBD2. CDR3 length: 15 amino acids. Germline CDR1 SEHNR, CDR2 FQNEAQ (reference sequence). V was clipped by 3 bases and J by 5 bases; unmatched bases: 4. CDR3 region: CASSFVAGGNNEQFF. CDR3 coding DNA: TGTGCCAGCAGCTTCGTAGCGGGGGGCAACAATGAGCAGTTCTTC.

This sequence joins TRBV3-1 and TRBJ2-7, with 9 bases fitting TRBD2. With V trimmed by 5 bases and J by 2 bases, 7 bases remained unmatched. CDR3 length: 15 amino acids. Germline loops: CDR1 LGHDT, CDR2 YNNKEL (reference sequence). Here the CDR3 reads CASSLRSGGPYEQYF. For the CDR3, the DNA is TGTGCCAGCAGCTTGCGTAGCGGGGGTCCCTACGAGCAGTACTTC.

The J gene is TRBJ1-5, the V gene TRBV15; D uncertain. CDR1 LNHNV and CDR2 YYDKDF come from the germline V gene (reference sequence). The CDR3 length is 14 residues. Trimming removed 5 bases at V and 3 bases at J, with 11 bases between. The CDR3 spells CATSGKNNNQPQHF. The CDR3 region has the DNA TGTGCCACCAGCGGGAAGAATAACAATCAGCCCCAGCATTTT.

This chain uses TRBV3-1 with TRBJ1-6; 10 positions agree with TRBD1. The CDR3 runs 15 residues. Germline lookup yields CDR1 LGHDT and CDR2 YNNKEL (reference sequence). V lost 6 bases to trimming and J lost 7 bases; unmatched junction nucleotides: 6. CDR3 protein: CASRHGDRGNSPLHF. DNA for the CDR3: TGTGCCAGCAGACATGGGGACAGGGGAAATTCACCCCTCCACTTT.

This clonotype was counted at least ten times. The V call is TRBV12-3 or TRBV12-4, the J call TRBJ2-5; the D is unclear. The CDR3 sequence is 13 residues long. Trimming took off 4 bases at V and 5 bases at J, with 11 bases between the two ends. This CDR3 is CASSWIEEETQYF. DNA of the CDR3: TGTGCCAGCAGTTGGATCGAGGAGGAGACCCAGTACTTC.

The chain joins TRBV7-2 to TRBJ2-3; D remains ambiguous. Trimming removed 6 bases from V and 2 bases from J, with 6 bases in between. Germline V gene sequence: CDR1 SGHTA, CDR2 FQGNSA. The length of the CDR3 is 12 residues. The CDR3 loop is CASRPDTDTQYF. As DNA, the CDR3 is TGTGCCAGCAGGCCTGACACAGATACGCAGTATTTT.

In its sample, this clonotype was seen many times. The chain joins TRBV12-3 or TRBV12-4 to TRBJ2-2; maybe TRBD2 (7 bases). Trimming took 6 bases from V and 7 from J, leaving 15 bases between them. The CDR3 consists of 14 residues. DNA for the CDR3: TGTGCCAGCAGCTATATAGGGGGGGTCGGGGAGCTGTTTTTT. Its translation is CASSYIGGVGELFF.

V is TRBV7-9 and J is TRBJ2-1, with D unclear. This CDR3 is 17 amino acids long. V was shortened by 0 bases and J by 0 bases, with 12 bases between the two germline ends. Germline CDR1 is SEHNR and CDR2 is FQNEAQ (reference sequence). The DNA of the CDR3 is TGTGCCAGCAGCTTAGCCGGCGCGCTTGGCTCCTACAATGAGCAGTTCTTC. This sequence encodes CASSLAGALGSYNEQFF.

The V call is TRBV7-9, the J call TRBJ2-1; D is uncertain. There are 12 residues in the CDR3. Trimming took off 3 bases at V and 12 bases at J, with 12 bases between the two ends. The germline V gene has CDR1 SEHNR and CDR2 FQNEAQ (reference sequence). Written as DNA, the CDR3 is TGTGCCAGCAGCTTTGGCGTGGGTGGGCAGTTCTTC. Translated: CASSFGVGGQFF.

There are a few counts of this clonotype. The CDR3 bases are TGTGCCAGCAGCCAAGATCGGGCGGGACCCACAGATACGCAGTATTTT. This codes for CASSQDRAGPTDTQYF. V is TRBV4-2 and J is TRBJ2-3; the D gene is possibly TRBD2 (6 bases). Germline V lookup: CDR1 LGHNA, CDR2 YNFKEQ. Between the trimmed V and J ends, which lost 0 bases and 2 bases, there was a span of 12 bases. There are 16 residues in the CDR3.

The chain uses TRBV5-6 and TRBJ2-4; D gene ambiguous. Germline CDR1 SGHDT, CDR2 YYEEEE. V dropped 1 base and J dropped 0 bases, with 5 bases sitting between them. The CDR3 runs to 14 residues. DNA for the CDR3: TGTGCCAGCAGCTTGATAGTAGCCAAAAACATTCAGTACTTC. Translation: CASSLIVAKNIQYF.

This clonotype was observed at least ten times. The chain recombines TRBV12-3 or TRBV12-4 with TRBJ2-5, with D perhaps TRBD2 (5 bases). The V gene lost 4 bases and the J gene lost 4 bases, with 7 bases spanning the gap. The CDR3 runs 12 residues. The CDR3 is CASSWETETQYF. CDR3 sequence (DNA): TGTGCCAGCAGTTGGGAGACAGAGACCCAGTACTTC.

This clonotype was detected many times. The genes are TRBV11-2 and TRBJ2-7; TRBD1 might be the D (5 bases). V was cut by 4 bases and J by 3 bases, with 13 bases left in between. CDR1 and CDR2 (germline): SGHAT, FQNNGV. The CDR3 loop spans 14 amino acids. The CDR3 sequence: CASSSDVGDYEQYF. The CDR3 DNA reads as TGTGCCAGCAGCTCGGACGTAGGGGACTACGAGCAGTACTTC.

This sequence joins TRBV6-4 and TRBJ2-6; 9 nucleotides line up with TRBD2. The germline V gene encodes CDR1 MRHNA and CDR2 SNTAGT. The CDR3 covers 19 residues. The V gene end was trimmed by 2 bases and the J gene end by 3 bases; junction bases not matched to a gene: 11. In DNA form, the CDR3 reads TGTGCCAGCAGTGACAGTTACCATAGCGGGAGTGATGGGGCCAACGTCCTGACTTTC. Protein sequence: CASSDSYHSGSDGANVLTF.

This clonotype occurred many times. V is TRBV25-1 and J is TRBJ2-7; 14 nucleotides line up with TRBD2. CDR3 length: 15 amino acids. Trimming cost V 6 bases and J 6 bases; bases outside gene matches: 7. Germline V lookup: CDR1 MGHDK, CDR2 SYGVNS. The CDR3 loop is CASRRIGTSGSEQYF. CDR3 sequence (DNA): TGTGCCAGCAGAAGAATCGGGACTAGCGGGAGCGAGCAGTACTTC.

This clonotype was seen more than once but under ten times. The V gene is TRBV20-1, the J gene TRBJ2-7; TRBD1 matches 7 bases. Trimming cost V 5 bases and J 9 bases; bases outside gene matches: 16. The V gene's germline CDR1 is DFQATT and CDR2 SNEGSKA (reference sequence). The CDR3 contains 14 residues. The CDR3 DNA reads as TGCAGTGCTGTTCGACAGGGAACCACCCACGGGCAGTACTTC. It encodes CSAVRQGTTHGQYF.